This TCR beta chain was obtained from a study of technical replicates of blood from several donors. Trimming cost V 2 bases and J 4 bases; bases outside gene matches: 3. Looked up from germline, CDR1 is SGHTS and CDR2 is YDEGEE. The CDR3 loop spans 14 amino acids. Assay used: immunoSEQ multiplex PCR; TCRdb lists only in-frame clones, some missing. Of about 100,000 clones listed, roughly 94% were seen once; the top ten hold approximately 0.24%. This receptor was taken from a human donor in good health. Sequenced sample: T cells isolated from PBMCs. J is TRBJ1-1 and V is TRBV5-8; 9 nucleotides agree with TRBD1. Here the CDR3 reads CASSFRDRATEAFF. The CDR3 DNA reads as TGTGCCAGCAGCTTCCGGGACAGGGCCACTGAAGCTTTCTTT.